Listed below are T cell receptor beta chains from one sample, sequenced in a study of blood T cell repertoires in COVID-19. Produced via immunoSEQ multiplex PCR; TCRdb's table is partial and in-frame only. Counted here are under 80,000 clones, around 77% occurring once; the ten biggest clones make up 20% to 25%. Sequencing was done on a sample of peripheral blood. These receptors were taken from a man older than 75 with active or convalescent COVID-19. The CDR3 runs from the conserved cysteine through the conserved F or W. D genes are given only for firm matches.

cdr3_length j_call v_call d_call cdr3_aa
14 TRBJ2-5 TRBV3-1/TRBV3-2 TRBD1 CASSQSDRRETQYF
19 TRBJ2-6 TRBV19 - CASSPGQGPSGSGANVLTF
13 TRBJ1-5 TRBV2 - CASRVGGNQPQHF
14 TRBJ2-7 TRBV11-2 TRBD2 CASSLTGGSYEQYF
14 TRBJ2-2 TRBV2 TRBD2 CASLAGTHTGELFF
15 TRBJ1-2 TRBV19 TRBD1 CASSPSRRGHYGYTF
12 TRBJ2-7 TRBV7-2 - CASSWTAYEQYF
15 TRBJ2-7 TRBV19 - CASSISTYRVGEQYF
15 TRBJ2-7 TRBV19 TRBD1 CASSPGTGSSYEQYF
16 TRBJ2-7 TRBV27 TRBD1 CASSPSTGEVTYEQYF
11 TRBJ1-4 TRBV6-5 - CASPGSGKLFF
16 TRBJ2-1 TRBV4-2 TRBD2 CASSQAGTSVVDEQFF
15 TRBJ1-5 TRBV10-3 TRBD1 CAISDWTGGNQPQHF
14 TRBJ1-4 TRBV7-2 TRBD1 CASSSQGGGEKLFF
14 TRBJ1-2 TRBV5-1 TRBD1 CASSAGQGDYGYTF
15 TRBJ1-5 TRBV7-9 - CASSLGGRGYQPQHF
18 TRBJ2-5 TRBV15 - CATSRARRRGPHQETQYF